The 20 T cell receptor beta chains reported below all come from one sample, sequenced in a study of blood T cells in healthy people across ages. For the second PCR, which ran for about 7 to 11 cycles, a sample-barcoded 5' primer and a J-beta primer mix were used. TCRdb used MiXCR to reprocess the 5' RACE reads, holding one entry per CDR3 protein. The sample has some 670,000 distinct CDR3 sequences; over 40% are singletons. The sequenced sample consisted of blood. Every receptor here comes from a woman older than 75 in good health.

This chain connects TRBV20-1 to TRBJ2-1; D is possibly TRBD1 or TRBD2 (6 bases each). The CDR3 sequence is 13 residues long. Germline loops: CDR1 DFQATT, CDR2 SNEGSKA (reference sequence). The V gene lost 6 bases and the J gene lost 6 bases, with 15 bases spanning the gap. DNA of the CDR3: TGCAGTGCCAACCGACTAGGGGGCAATGAGCAGTTCTTC. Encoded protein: CSANRLGGNEQFF.

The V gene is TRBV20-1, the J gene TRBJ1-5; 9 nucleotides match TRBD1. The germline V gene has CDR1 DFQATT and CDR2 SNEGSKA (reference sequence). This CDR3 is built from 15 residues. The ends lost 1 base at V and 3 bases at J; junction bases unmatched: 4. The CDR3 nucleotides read TGCAGTGCTAGAGGGGGACAGGGTAACAATCAGCCCCAGCATTTT. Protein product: CSARGGQGNNQPQHF.

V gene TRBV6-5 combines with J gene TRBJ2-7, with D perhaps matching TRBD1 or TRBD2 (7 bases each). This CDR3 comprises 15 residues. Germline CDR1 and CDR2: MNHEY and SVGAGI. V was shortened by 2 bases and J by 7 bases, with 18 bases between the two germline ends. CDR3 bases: TGTGCCAGCAGTTACGGGAGGGGGCAGATCAATGAGCAGTACTTC. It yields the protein CASSYGRGQINEQYF.

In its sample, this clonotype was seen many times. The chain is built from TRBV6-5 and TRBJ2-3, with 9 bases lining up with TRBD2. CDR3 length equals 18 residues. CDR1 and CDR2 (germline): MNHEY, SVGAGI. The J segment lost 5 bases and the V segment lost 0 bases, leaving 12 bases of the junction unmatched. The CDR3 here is CASSYSGGSGGPVDTQYF. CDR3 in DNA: TGTGCCAGCAGTTACTCGGGGGGCAGCGGGGGGCCGGTAGATACGCAGTATTTT.

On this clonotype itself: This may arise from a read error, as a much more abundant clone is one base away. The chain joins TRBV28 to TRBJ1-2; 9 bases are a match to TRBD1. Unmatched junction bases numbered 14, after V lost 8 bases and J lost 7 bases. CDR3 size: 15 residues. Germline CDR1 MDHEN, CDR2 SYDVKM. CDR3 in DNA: TGTGCCAGCTCTCCCGGGGACAGGGATGGCTGTGGCTACACCTTC. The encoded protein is CASSPGDRDGCGYTF.

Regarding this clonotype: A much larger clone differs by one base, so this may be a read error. This CDR3 reads CVSSMTGTLDTQYF. The CDR3, as DNA: TGTGTCAGCAGCATGACCGGGACTTTGGATACGCAGTATTTT. J is TRBJ2-3 and V is TRBV9; D may be TRBD2 (6 bases). The CDR3 runs to 14 residues. Germline V gene sequence: CDR1 SGDLS, CDR2 YYNGEE.

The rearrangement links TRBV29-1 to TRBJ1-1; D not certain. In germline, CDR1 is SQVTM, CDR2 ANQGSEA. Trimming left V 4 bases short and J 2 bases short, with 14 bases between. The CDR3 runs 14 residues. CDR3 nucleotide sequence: TGCAGCGTTGCTTCCCCACAGCTAAACACTGAAGCTTTCTTT. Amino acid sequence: CSVASPQLNTEAFF.

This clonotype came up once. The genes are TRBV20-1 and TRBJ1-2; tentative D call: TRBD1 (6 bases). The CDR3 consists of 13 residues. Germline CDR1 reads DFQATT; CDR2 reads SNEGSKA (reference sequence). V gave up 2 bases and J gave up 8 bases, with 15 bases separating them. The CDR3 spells CSARSNRAEGYTF. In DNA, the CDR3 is TGCAGTGCTAGATCCAACAGGGCGGAAGGCTACACCTTC.

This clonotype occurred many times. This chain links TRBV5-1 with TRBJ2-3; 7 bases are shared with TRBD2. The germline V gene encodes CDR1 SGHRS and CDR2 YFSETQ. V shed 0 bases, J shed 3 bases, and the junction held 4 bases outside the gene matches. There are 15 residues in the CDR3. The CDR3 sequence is CASSLGAGLTDTQYF. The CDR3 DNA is TGCGCCAGCAGCTTGGGAGCGGGACTTACAGATACGCAGTATTTT.

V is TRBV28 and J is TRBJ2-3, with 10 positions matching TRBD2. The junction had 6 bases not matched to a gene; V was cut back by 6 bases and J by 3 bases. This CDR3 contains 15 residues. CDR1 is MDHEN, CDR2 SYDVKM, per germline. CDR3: CASRDPSGGTDTQYF. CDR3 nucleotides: TGTGCCAGCAGAGACCCTAGCGGGGGTACAGATACGCAGTATTTT.

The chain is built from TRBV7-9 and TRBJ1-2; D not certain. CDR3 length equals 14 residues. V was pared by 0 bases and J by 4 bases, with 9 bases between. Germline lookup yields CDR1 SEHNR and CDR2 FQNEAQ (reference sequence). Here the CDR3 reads CASSLAGASYGYTF. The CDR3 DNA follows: TGTGCCAGCAGCTTAGCGGGCGCCTCCTATGGCTACACCTTC.

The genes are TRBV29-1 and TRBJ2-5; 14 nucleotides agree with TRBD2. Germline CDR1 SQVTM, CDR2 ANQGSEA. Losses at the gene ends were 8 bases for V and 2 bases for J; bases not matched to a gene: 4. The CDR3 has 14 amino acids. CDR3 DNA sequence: TGCAGCTTCCGACTAGCGGGAGGGCAAGAGACCCAGTACTTC. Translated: CSFRLAGGQETQYF. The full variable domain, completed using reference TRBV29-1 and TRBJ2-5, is SAVISQKPSRDICQRGTSLTIQCQVDSQVTMMFWYRQQPGQSLTLIATANQGSEATYESGFVIDKFPISRPNLTFSTLTVSNMSPEDSSIYLCSFRLAGGQETQYFGPGTRLLVL.

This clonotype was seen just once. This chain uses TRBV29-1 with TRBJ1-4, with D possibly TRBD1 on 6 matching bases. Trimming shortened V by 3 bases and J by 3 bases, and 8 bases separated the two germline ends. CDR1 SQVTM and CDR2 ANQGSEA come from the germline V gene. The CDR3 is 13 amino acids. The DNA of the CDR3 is TGCAGCGTTGAGGGGGGCCCTAATGAAAAACTGTTTTTT. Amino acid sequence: CSVEGGPNEKLFF. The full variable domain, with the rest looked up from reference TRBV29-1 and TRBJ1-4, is SAVISQKPSRDICQRGTSLTIQCQVDSQVTMMFWYRQQPGQSLTLIATANQGSEATYESGFVIDKFPISRPNLTFSTLTVSNMSPEDSSIYLCSVEGGPNEKLFFGSGTQLSVL.

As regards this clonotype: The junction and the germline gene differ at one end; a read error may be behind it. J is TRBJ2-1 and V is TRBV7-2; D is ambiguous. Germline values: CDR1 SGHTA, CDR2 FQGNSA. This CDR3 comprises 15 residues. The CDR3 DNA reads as TGTGCCAGCAGCCCGGACCCCAATCTCCGCAATGAGCGGTTCTTC. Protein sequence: CASSPDPNLRNERFF.

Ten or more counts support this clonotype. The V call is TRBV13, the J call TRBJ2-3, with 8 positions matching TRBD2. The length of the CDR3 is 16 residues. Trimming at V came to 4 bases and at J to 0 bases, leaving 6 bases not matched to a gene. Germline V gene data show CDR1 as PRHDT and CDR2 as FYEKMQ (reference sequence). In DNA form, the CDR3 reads TGTGCCAGCAGCTCTAATAGCGGGGTGAGCACAGATACGCAGTATTTT. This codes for CASSSNSGVSTDTQYF.

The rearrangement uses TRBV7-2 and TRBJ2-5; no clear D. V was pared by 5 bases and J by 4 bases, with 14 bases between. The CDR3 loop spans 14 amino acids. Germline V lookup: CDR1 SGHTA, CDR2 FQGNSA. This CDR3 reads CASSRGLISETQYF. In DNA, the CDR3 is TGTGCCAGCAGCAGAGGTCTAATCTCAGAGACCCAGTACTTC.

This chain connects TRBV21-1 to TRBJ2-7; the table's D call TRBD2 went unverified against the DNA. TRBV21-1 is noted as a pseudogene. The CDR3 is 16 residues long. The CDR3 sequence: CASSKVSASGPYEQYF. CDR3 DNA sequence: TGTGCCAGCAGCAAAGTGAGTGCTAGCGGTCCCTACGAGCAGTACTTC.

CDR3: CASSGTTRKYF. CDR3 DNA sequence: TGCGCCAGCAGCGGTACGACTAGGAAGTACTTC. The rearrangement uses TRBV5-1 and TRBJ2-7, with D maybe TRBD2 (6 bases). V lost 4 bases and J lost 11, with 13 bases in between. The CDR3 is made up of 11 amino acids. Germline CDR1 SGHRS, CDR2 YFSETQ.

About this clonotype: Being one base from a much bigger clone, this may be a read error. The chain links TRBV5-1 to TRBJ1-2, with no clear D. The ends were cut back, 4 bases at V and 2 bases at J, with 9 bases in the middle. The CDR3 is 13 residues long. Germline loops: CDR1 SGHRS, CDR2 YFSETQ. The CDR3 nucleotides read TGCGCCAGCAGCGAGTGGAGGAACTATGGCTACACCTTC. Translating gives CASSEWRNYGYTF.

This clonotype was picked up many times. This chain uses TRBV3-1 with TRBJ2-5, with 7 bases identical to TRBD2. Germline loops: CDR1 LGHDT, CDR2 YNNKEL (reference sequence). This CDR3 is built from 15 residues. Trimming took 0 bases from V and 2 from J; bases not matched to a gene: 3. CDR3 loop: CASSQDYSGQETQYF. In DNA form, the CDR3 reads TGTGCCAGCAGCCAAGATTATAGCGGGCAAGAGACCCAGTACTTC.